The T cell receptor beta chain described here comes from a study of neurological immune-mediated disorders. The unsorted libraries were produced from 2 million PBMCs held at -80 C. This CDR3 contains 13 residues. Germline V lookup: CDR1 SQVTM, CDR2 ANQGSEA. TCRdb re-derived calls from the 5' RACE reads in MiXCR, one entry per CDR3 protein. The sample shows roughly 48,000 distinct CDR3 sequences, roughly 26% of them seen only once. Sequencing used PBMCs. The J gene is TRBJ2-1, the V gene TRBV29-1; 11 nucleotides align to TRBD2. This receptor was obtained from a woman between 65 and 79 years old in good health. The CDR3 nucleotides are TGCAGTGTGACTAGCGGGACACACAATGAGCAGTTCTTC. This sequence encodes CSVTSGTHNEQFF.